A selection of T cell receptor beta chains follows, all from one sample in a study of blood T cell repertoires in COVID-19. Produced via immunoSEQ multiplex PCR; TCRdb's table is partial and in-frame only. The sample records approximately 250,000 clones, 75% to 95% being singletons. Specimen: PBMCs or T cells enriched from blood (not recorded which). These receptors were collected from a man aged 40-50 years who had been exposed to COVID-19. Both conserved end residues are part of each CDR3. D genes are given only for firm matches. Where a row states a size, it is once, few, many or the class of an expanded clone; other rows omit it.

>-|-|TRBV11-2|TRBJ2-2
TGTGCCAGCAGCCCATCGGACAGTTTGAACACCGGGGAGCTGTTTTTT
CASSPSDSLNTGELFF
>-|TRBD1|TRBV4-2|TRBJ2-7
TGTGCCAGCAGCTCCCGGACAGGGATTTACGAGCAGTACTTC
CASSSRTGIYEQYF
>-|-|TRBV25-1|TRBJ1-1
TGTGCCAGCAGTGAGCGCGATTCCGGGGCTGAAGCTTTCTTT
CASSERDSGAEAFF
>-|TRBD2|TRBV27|TRBJ2-3
TGTGCCAGCAGTTTGGCGGGGGGTAGCGGAAGCACAGATACGCAGTATTTT
CASSLAGGSGSTDTQYF
>-|-|TRBV3-1/TRBV3-2|TRBJ1-2
TGTGCCAGCAGCCGCCGACCCGGCGGTGGCTACACCTTC
CASSRRPGGGYTF
>-|TRBD1|TRBV19|TRBJ1-1
TGTGCCAGTATCCCCACAGGGGGCGACGAGGCTTTCTTT
CASIPTGGDEAFF
>once|TRBD1|TRBV9|TRBJ1-2
TGTGCCAGCAGCCCTGAGACAGGGTCTCGGGGAGACTATGGCTACACCTTC
CASSPETGSRGDYGYTF
>-|-|TRBV18|TRBJ1-1
TGTGCCAGCTCCACCGGACAGTGGAGAGATACTGAAGCTTTCTTT
CASSTGQWRDTEAFF
>-|TRBD1|TRBV7-2|TRBJ2-5
TGTGCCAGCAGCCCACTAGAGGGGGCTTCCGAGACCCAGTACTTC
CASSPLEGASETQYF
>-|-|TRBV7-8|TRBJ1-6
TGTGCCAGCAGCCCCCTGTCGTCGAGATCTAATTCACCCCTCCACTTT
CASSPLSSRSNSPLHF
>-|TRBD1|TRBV7-9|TRBJ2-7
TGTGCCAGCAGCGTTATACAGGGGCTCGAGCAGTACTTC
CASSVIQGLEQYF
>-|TRBD1|TRBV28|TRBJ2-2
TGTGCCAGCAGGGACCGGGACAGGGGAACGTTCGGGGAGCTGTTTTTT
CASRDRDRGTFGELFF
>-|-|TRBV28|TRBJ1-2
TGTGCCAGCAGTTCTACAGGATATCACTATGGCTACACCTTC
CASSSTGYHYGYTF
>-|-|TRBV11-3|TRBJ1-1
TGTGCCAGCAGCTTAGTTCTCGGGAAGGGTACTGAAGCTTTCTTT
CASSLVLGKGTEAFF
>-|-|TRBV19|TRBJ1-5
TGTGCCAGTAGTATAGATCTGGGGAGGGGTCAGCCCCAGCATTTT
CASSIDLGRGQPQHF
>-|-|TRBV6-5|TRBJ1-1
TGTGCCAGCAGACCAGGGATGAACACTGAAGCTTTCTTT
CASRPGMNTEAFF
>-|TRBD1|TRBV5-1|TRBJ1-5
TGCGCCAGCAGCCAGGGACAGGGGAACCAGCCCCAGCATTTT
CASSQGQGNQPQHF
>-|-|TRBV28|TRBJ2-6
TGTGCCAGCAGTTTGCCGGCTGGGGCCAACGTCCTGACTTTC
CASSLPAGANVLTF
>-|TRBD2|TRBV6-1|TRBJ2-2
TGTGCCAGCAGTGAACGGGAGGGCGGGGAGCTGTTTTTT
CASSEREGGELFF
>-|TRBD1|TRBV6-4|TRBJ2-6
TGTGCCAGCAGTTCGCAGGGGACAGGGCTCAGGGGGGCCAACGTCCTGACTTTC
CASSSQGTGLRGANVLTF
>-|-|TRBV7-2|TRBJ2-1
TGTGCCAGCAGCTTAAGGGGTAGCGGACTAACGGCTACTGAGCAGTTCTTC
CASSLRGSGLTATEQFF
>-|-|TRBV19|TRBJ1-5
TGTGCCAGTAGTATATCGGGCAATCAGCCCCAGCATTTT
CASSISGNQPQHF
>-|-|TRBV7-9|TRBJ1-1
TGTGCCAGCAGTACCAGGGGAGGGGACACTGAAGCTTTCTTT
CASSTRGGDTEAFF
>-|TRBD1|TRBV4-1|TRBJ1-1
TGCGCCAGCAGCCAAGAGGACAGGGGTTTCCGGAGCGAAGCTTTCTTT
CASSQEDRGFRSEAFF
>-|TRBD1|TRBV4-1|TRBJ1-1
TGCGCCAGCAGCCAAAGAGGGGGCGCCCTGAACACTGAAGCTTTCTTT
CASSQRGGALNTEAFF
>-|-|TRBV24-1|TRBJ2-1
TGTGCCACCAGTGATTTTACACCTAATGAGCAGTTCTTC
CATSDFTPNEQFF
>-|TRBD1|TRBV7-2|TRBJ2-1
TGTGCCAGCAGCTCCAATTCCGGGACAGGGAGGAGGAATGAGCAGTTCTTC
CASSSNSGTGRRNEQFF
>-|-|TRBV18|TRBJ2-7
TGTGCCAGCTCACTAGCGTTGAACTCCTACGAGCAGTACTTC
CASSLALNSYEQYF
>-|-|TRBV3-1/TRBV3-2|TRBJ2-7
TGTGCCAGCAGCCCCCATGTCGGTAACCAGGGCGAGCAGTACTTC
CASSPHVGNQGEQYF
>-|-|TRBV12-3/TRBV12-4|TRBJ2-3
TGTGCCAGCAGGGGATCGGGGGATACGCAGTATTTT
CASRGSGDTQYF
>-|TRBD2|TRBV7-3|TRBJ2-7
TGTGCCAGCAGCCCAAGCGGGGGGCGAGGCGAGCAGTACTTC
CASSPSGGRGEQYF
>-|TRBD1|TRBV10-3|TRBJ1-5
TGTGCCATCAGTGGGGACAGTAGCAATCAGCCCCAGCATTTT
CAISGDSSNQPQHF
>-|TRBD2|TRBV28|TRBJ2-3
TGTGCCAGCAGTTTTTTAGCGGGAGGGGCAGATACGCAGTATTTT
CASSFLAGGADTQYF
>-|TRBD2|TRBV6-5|TRBJ2-2
TGTGCCAGCAGTTACGGCGGGAGAACCGGGGAGCTGTTTTTT
CASSYGGRTGELFF
>-|TRBD1|TRBV28|TRBJ1-1
TGTGCCAGCAGTTCTCTTGGACAGGGGGCGAATGAAGCTTTCTTT
CASSSLGQGANEAFF
>-|TRBD1|TRBV9|TRBJ1-4
TGTGCCAGCAGCACCGGGACAGTGAATGAAAAACTGTTTTTT
CASSTGTVNEKLFF
>-|-|TRBV28|TRBJ1-6
TGTGCCAGCAGTTTAGTCCAGGGTAATTCACCCCTCCACTTT
CASSLVQGNSPLHF
>-|TRBD2|TRBV11-3|TRBJ2-5
TGTGCCAGCAGCTTAGGGCGCGGGGGCCAAGAGACCCAGTACTTC
CASSLGRGGQETQYF
>-|TRBD1|TRBV9|TRBJ2-2
TGTGCCAGCGCATCAACAGGGGAAGTTACCGGGGAGCTGTTTTTT
CASASTGEVTGELFF
>-|TRBD2|TRBV5-4|TRBJ2-3
TGTGCCAGCAGTGGTGGGGAGGGTGGCACAGATACGCAGTATTTT
CASSGGEGGTDTQYF
>-|-|TRBV4-1|TRBJ1-3
TGCGCCAGCAGCCAGTGGACGGGGAGCTCTGGAAACACCATATATTTT
CASSQWTGSSGNTIYF
>-|TRBD2|TRBV29-1|TRBJ2-1
TGCAGCGTTGGCGGCGGGGGGAGCTCCTACAATGAGCAGTTCTTC
CSVGGGGSSYNEQFF
>-|-|TRBV5-1|TRBJ2-7
TGCGCCAGCAGCTTGGACAGGGACTCCTACGAGCAGTACTTC
CASSLDRDSYEQYF
>-|-|TRBV2|TRBJ1-1
TGTGCCAGCAGTCCCGGATGGGCCACTGAAGCTTTCTTT
CASSPGWATEAFF
>-|-|TRBV10-3|TRBJ1-3
TGTGCCATCAGTGACAGGGGAAGCCTCAGCTCTGGAAACACCATATATTTT
CAISDRGSLSSGNTIYF
>-|-|TRBV30|TRBJ1-3
TGTGCCTGGACAGTCTCTGGAAACACCATATATTTT
CAWTVSGNTIYF
>-|-|TRBV6-5|TRBJ1-4
TGTGCCAGCAGACCCGGGGGGCCTCATGAAAAACTGTTTTTT
CASRPGGPHEKLFF
>-|TRBD2|TRBV9|TRBJ2-7
TGTGCCAGCAGCGTTAGCGGGAGGGAGAGGGAGCAGTACTTC
CASSVSGREREQYF
>-|-|TRBV19|TRBJ2-1
TGTGCCAGTAGTACGGTAAGCTCCTACAATGAGCAGTTCTTC
CASSTVSSYNEQFF
>-|TRBD2|TRBV7-3|TRBJ2-3
TGTGCCAGCAGCCCTCTAGCGGTTAGCACAGATACGCAGTATTTT
CASSPLAVSTDTQYF
>-|-|TRBV7-6|TRBJ1-1
TGTGCCAGCAGCCAGAGAGGAGGGTCGCCCACTGAAGCTTTCTTT
CASSQRGGSPTEAFF
>-|-|TRBV7-9|TRBJ2-1
TGTGCCAGCAGCTTATCCGCAGGGTACAATGAGCAGTTCTTC
CASSLSAGYNEQFF
>-|-|TRBV27|TRBJ2-2
TGTGCCAGCCTTAAGGACACCTGGGACACCGGGGAGCTGTTTTTT
CASLKDTWDTGELFF
>-|TRBD2|TRBV10-2|TRBJ2-2
TGCGCCAGCACATCAAGGACTAGCCTTGGCACCGGGGAGCTGTTTTTT
CASTSRTSLGTGELFF